This T cell receptor (beta chain) was sequenced for a study of shared clonotypes between healthy human individuals. Trimming removed 5 bases from V and 0 bases from J, with 5 bases in between. This CDR3 has 13 residues. Germline CDR1 is SGHVS and CDR2 is FQNEAQ. Terminally differentiated effector memory CD45RA+ cells were excluded from the naive CD8 cells, which were CD45RO-negative and positively selected for CCR7. Sequencing used immunoSEQ multiplex PCR; TCRdb keeps in-frame clones, though not all of them. The sample includes about 800,000 clones, approximately 97% of them seen just once. The TCR comes from a man in his thirties or forties in good health. This rearrangement joins TRBV7-8 to TRBJ1-3; no reliable D call. The sequenced sample was naive CD8+ T cells sorted from blood. The CDR3 loop reads CASSPDSGNTIYF. In DNA, the CDR3 is TGTGCCAGCAGCCCAGACTCTGGAAACACCATATATTTT.